The clone carrying this TCR beta chain was observed a handful of times. As yet, its antigen is unknown. The entry originates in a study of T cell repertoires in cytomegalovirus infection. Study-wide background: Public TCR beta signatures marked donors with CMV infection and the matching HLA. Study-wide findings and caveats: Dominant in the ex vivo response were TCR beta clonotypes restricted by HLA-C and specific for CMV. The study identified carriers of CMV plus the relevant HLA from cumulative public TCR beta family frequency.

Each CDR3 protein gets one entry after TCRdb re-called the reads with MiXCR. Among about 300,000 distinct CDR3 sequences listed, about 8.8% were seen once. The CDR3 has 12 residues. Trimming took 5 bases from V and 8 from J; bases not matched to a gene: 6. The germline CDR1 and CDR2 sequences are DFQATT and SNEGSKA (reference sequence). This TCR was sampled from a human donor in good health (CMV status not recorded). Some clones in this sample may be carry-over from other donors' samples. The chain couples TRBV20-1 to TRBJ1-2; 9 nucleotides line up with TRBD1. The sample was PBMCs. CDR3 DNA: TGCAGTGCTCGACAGGGGGATCGAGGCTACACCTTC. It translates to CSARQGDRGYTF.